Below are 26 T cell receptor beta chains sequenced from a single sample in a study of T cell responses to AZD1222 COVID-19 vaccine (dated by TCRdb to the early 2020s). The meaning of the sample's time point label: baseline before first vaccination. Library preparation was by the immunoSEQ multiplex PCR assay. TCRdb holds this immuneACCESS table with in-frame rearrangements only. Some clones are missing; in checked studies, unresolved V genes explain under half, and the rest has no known cause. This sample comprises over 100,000 clones, around 90% of them detected only once. Roughly 8.9% of the sample comes from the top ten. The material sequenced was peripheral blood, taken on day 0 of AZD1222 vaccination. The source is an adult in good health.

This clone occurred once. The chain combines TRBV28 with TRBJ2-7; TRBD2 aligns across 9 bases. The CDR3 length is 16 residues. V shed 7 bases and J 2 bases; nucleotides not matched to a gene: 12. CDR1 is MDHEN and CDR2 is SYDVKM in the germline V gene. CDR3 DNA sequence: TGTGCCAGCACGGAGAATCGACTAGCGGATACCTACGAGCAGTACTTC. Translated, it gives CASTENRLADTYEQYF.

This sequence joins TRBV5-1 and TRBJ1-1; tentatively, D is TRBD1 (5 bases). CDR1 is SGHRS, CDR2 YFSETQ, per germline. The CDR3 runs 14 residues. Trimming left V 2 bases short and J 4 bases short, with 12 bases between. CDR3 DNA: TGCGCCAGCAGCTTTGTGGGGGGTAGCACTGAAGCTTTCTTT. Amino acids: CASSFVGGSTEAFF.

The V gene is TRBV4-1, the J gene TRBJ2-5; D gene unclear. The CDR3 totals 15 residues. Germline CDR1 and CDR2: MGHRA and YSYEKL. The V gene lost 8 bases and the J gene lost 5 bases, with 21 bases spanning the gap. The DNA for the CDR3 is TGCGCCAGCGGCCCGAGTGATCATCCGCGGGAGACCCAGTACTTC. Translation: CASGPSDHPRETQYF.

This rearrangement joins TRBV29-1 to TRBJ2-7; D gene uncertain. In germline, CDR1 is SQVTM, CDR2 ANQGSEA. This CDR3 has 11 residues. V shed 4 bases and J shed 3 bases, with 7 bases lying between them. CDR3 sequence reads: CSVGNSYEQYF. CDR3 bases: TGCAGCGTTGGGAACAGCTACGAGCAGTACTTC.

V usage is TRBV5-1 and J usage is TRBJ2-5; perhaps TRBD1 as D (5 bases). The CDR3 runs to 16 residues. Germline V CDR1 and CDR2: SGHRS, YFSETQ. V was trimmed by 5 bases and J by 5 bases, leaving 22 bases between them. The CDR3 reads CASSSPGHRGLETQYF. The CDR3 DNA reads as TGCGCCAGCAGTTCCCCCGGTCATAGGGGCTTGGAGACCCAGTACTTC.

The count of this clone is one. The genes are TRBV11-2 and TRBJ1-5; tentatively, D is TRBD1 (6 bases). Germline V lookup: CDR1 SGHAT, CDR2 FQNNGV. The CDR3 runs to 13 residues. Trimming pared 5 bases from V and 7 bases from J, leaving 12 bases between. The CDR3 coding sequence is TGTGCCAGCAGCCAGGGGTATGGGCAGCCCCAGCATTTT. Amino acids: CASSQGYGQPQHF. The full variable domain, completed using reference TRBV11-2 and TRBJ1-5, is EAGVAQSPRYKIIEKRQSVAFWCNPISGHATLYWYQQILGQGPKLLIQFQNNGVVDDSQLPKDRFSAERLKGVDSTLKIQPAKLEDSAVYLCASSQGYGQPQHFGDGTRLSIL.

V usage is TRBV4-1 and J usage is TRBJ2-7, with 7 positions matching TRBD2. Trimming cost V 2 bases and J 1 base; bases outside gene matches: 2. The CDR3 has 14 amino acids. The germline CDR1 and CDR2 sequences are MGHRA and YSYEKL. CDR3: CASSQKAGSYEQYF. In DNA, the CDR3 is TGCGCCAGCAGCCAAAAAGCGGGATCCTACGAGCAGTACTTC.

This chain connects TRBV27 to TRBJ1-5; tentatively, D is TRBD1 (6 bases). Trimming shortened V by 3 bases and J by 6 bases, and 12 bases separated the two germline ends. The CDR3 covers 14 residues. In germline, CDR1 is MNHEY, CDR2 SMNVEV (reference sequence). The CDR3 DNA sequence: TGTGCCAGCAGTTTCGGGGGGCCGGGTCAGCCCCAGCATTTT. Amino acid sequence: CASSFGGPGQPQHF.

The rearrangement links TRBV11-2 to TRBJ1-2; 7 bases fit TRBD1. This CDR3 has 15 residues. With 5 bases clipped from V and 3 bases from J, the junction kept 9 bases outside the gene matches. Per the germline V gene, CDR1 is SGHAT and CDR2 is FQNNGV. CDR3 in DNA: TGTGCCAGCAGCCTCAACTCGGGACAGCACTATGGCTACACCTTC. Its translation is CASSLNSGQHYGYTF. The full variable domain, its missing parts supplied by reference TRBV11-2 and TRBJ1-2, is EAGVAQSPRYKIIEKRQSVAFWCNPISGHATLYWYQQILGQGPKLLIQFQNNGVVDDSQLPKDRFSAERLKGVDSTLKIQPAKLEDSAVYLCASSLNSGQHYGYTFGSGTRLTVV.

The gene calls are TRBV19 and TRBJ1-2, with 8 bases matching TRBD1. Germline CDR1 and CDR2: LNHDA and SQIVND (reference sequence). This CDR3 has 14 amino acids. V gave up 2 bases and J gave up 4 bases; unmatched junction bases: 3. Here the CDR3 DNA reads TGTGCCAGTAGTATACAGGGGGCCTTCTATGGCTACACCTTC. It translates to CASSIQGAFYGYTF.

This clone was seen a few times. The gene calls are TRBV9 and TRBJ2-2; the D call may be TRBD1 or TRBD2 (7 bases each). This CDR3 contains 16 residues. The V end was cut by 4 bases, the J end by 1 base, with 14 bases between. Germline V CDR1 and CDR2: SGDLS, YYNGEE. The CDR3 region is CASSPRGGGNTGELFF. DNA for the CDR3: TGTGCCAGCAGCCCCAGGGGGGGAGGGAACACCGGGGAGCTGTTTTTT.

The genes are TRBV5-6 and TRBJ1-4, with a possible D match to TRBD1 (5 bases). V was cut by 5 bases and J by 8 bases, with 7 bases left in between. This CDR3 has 11 residues. Germline assignment: CDR1 SGHDT and CDR2 YYEEEE. This CDR3 is CASSRDEKLFF. The CDR3 DNA reads TGTGCCAGCAGTAGGGACGAAAAACTGTTTTTT.

The V and J genes are TRBV30 and TRBJ1-2; unclear D gene. The V gene lost 3 bases and the J gene lost 6 bases, with 14 bases spanning the gap. The CDR3 length is 13 residues. Per germline, CDR1 GTSNPN and CDR2 SVGIG (reference sequence). The CDR3 DNA reads as TGTGCCTGGAGGGGCCCGGGAGGGCATGGCTACACCTTC. Translated, it gives CAWRGPGGHGYTF.

The gene calls are TRBV11-3 and TRBJ2-1; D may correspond to TRBD1 or TRBD2 (7 bases each). The germline gives CDR1 SGHNT, CDR2 YENEEA. The CDR3 is 15 residues long. The V end lost 0 bases, the J end lost 6 bases, and 12 bases lay between the germline ends. The CDR3 region has the DNA TGTGCCAGCAGCTTAGATGGGAGGGGGCCCAATGAGCAGTTCTTC. This codes for CASSLDGRGPNEQFF.

The rearrangement joins TRBV4-2 to TRBJ2-5; 12 nucleotides agree with TRBD2. The CDR3 runs 15 residues. Germline V gives CDR1 LGHNA, CDR2 YNFKEQ. V lost 4 bases and J lost 5; bases outside the gene matches: 5. The CDR3 sequence: CASSPSGRERETQYF. CDR3 in DNA: TGTGCCAGCAGCCCTAGCGGGAGGGAAAGGGAGACCCAGTACTTC.

The J gene is TRBJ2-5, the V gene TRBV30, with D possibly TRBD2 on 6 matching bases. This CDR3 region has 13 residues. CDR1 is GTSNPN, CDR2 SVGIG, per germline (reference sequence). The V end was cut by 3 bases, the J end by 4 bases, with 12 bases between. The chain's CDR3 is CAWSLPEGETQYF. CDR3 in DNA: TGTGCCTGGAGCCTCCCGGAGGGAGAGACCCAGTACTTC.

The chain couples TRBV3-1 (or the pseudogene TRBV3-2) to TRBJ2-3; 7 bases fit TRBD2. From germline, CDR1 is LGHDT and CDR2 YNNKEL (reference sequence). V lost 6 bases and J lost 0; bases outside the gene matches: 6. There are 15 residues in the CDR3. CDR3 nucleotide sequence: TGTGCCAGCAGGGATAGCGGGCCTAGCACAGATACGCAGTATTTT. Protein product: CASRDSGPSTDTQYF.

This rearrangement joins TRBV7-8 to TRBJ1-5; D perhaps matches TRBD1 (5 bases). The germline V gene has CDR1 SGHVS and CDR2 FQNEAQ. The V and J ends lost 5 bases and 6 bases respectively, with 20 bases between them. The CDR3 is made up of 16 amino acids. This chain's CDR3 is CASSRLEGALPQPQHF. The CDR3 DNA sequence: TGTGCCAGCAGCCGATTAGAAGGGGCTCTGCCTCAGCCCCAGCATTTT.

The chain has TRBV2 and TRBJ2-2, with 9 bases lining up with TRBD2. V was clipped by 6 bases and J by 5 bases; unmatched bases: 7. Looked up from germline, CDR1 is SNHLY and CDR2 is FYNNEI. The CDR3 length is 15 residues. CDR3 loop: CASSALAGSTGELFF. CDR3 bases: TGTGCCAGCAGCGCACTAGCGGGTAGTACCGGGGAGCTGTTTTTT.

This clone has only a few counts. The chain uses TRBV5-1 and TRBJ1-5; TRBD1 aligns across 9 bases. Germline trimming cut 0 bases from V and 6 bases from J; bases unmatched to any gene: 4. The CDR3 is 15 amino acids. Germline V lookup: CDR1 SGHRS, CDR2 YFSETQ. CDR3 region: CASSLGDRASQPQHF. The CDR3, as DNA: TGCGCCAGCAGCTTGGGGGACAGGGCCAGTCAGCCCCAGCATTTT.

J is TRBJ1-5 and V is TRBV28, with D tentatively TRBD1 (6 bases). Trimming pared 5 bases from V and 9 bases from J, leaving 17 bases between. Looked up from germline, CDR1 is MDHEN and CDR2 is SYDVKM. The CDR3 runs to 14 residues. The CDR3 reads CASSPLQGKAPQHF. In nucleotides, the CDR3 is TGTGCCAGCAGTCCCCTACAGGGTAAGGCGCCCCAGCATTTT. Looking up the rest from reference TRBV28 and TRBJ1-5 gives the full variable domain: DVKVTQSSRYLVKRTGEKVFLECVQDMDHENMFWYRQDPGLGLRLIYFSYDVKMKEKGDIPEGYSVSREKKERFSLILESASTNQTSMYLCASSPLQGKAPQHFGDGTRLSIL.

The chain has TRBV27 and TRBJ1-5; D not resolved. From germline, CDR1 is MNHEY and CDR2 SMNVEV (reference sequence). The V and J ends lost 2 bases and 7 bases respectively, with 9 bases between them. The CDR3 totals 13 residues. CDR3 DNA: TGTGCCAGCAGTTTACGGGGTAAGCAGCCCCAGCATTTT. This sequence encodes CASSLRGKQPQHF.

Worth noting for this clone: The junction departs from the called germline gene at one end, perhaps through a read error. This chain uses TRBV7-7 with TRBJ2-1, with unresolved D. The CDR3 covers 15 residues. CDR1 is SSHAT and CDR2 is FNYEAQ in the germline V gene (reference sequence). The CDR3 DNA sequence: TGTGCTAGCAGCTCCGGGCCCCTCTCCTACAATGAGCAGTTCTTC. Protein: CASSSGPLSYNEQFF.

CDR3 DNA sequence: TGTGCCAGCAGCTCCTGGACAGGGTACGAGCAGTACTTC. Encoded protein: CASSSWTGYEQYF. The rearrangement joins TRBV7-9 to TRBJ2-7; the match to TRBD1 covers 8 bases. Germline loops: CDR1 SEHNR, CDR2 FQNEAQ (reference sequence). Losses at the gene ends were 4 bases for V and 4 bases for J; bases not matched to a gene: 3. CDR3 length equals 13 residues. Filled out from reference TRBV7-9 and TRBJ2-7, the complete variable domain reads DTGVSQNPRHKITKRGQNVTFRCDPISEHNRLYWYRQTLGQGPEFLTYFQNEAQLEKSRLLSDRFSAERPKGSFSTLEIQRTEQGDSAMYLCASSSWTGYEQYFGPGTRLTVT.

This chain connects TRBV7-3 to TRBJ1-3; D remains ambiguous. Germline loops: CDR1 SGHTA, CDR2 FQGTGA. Trimming cost V 2 bases and J 2 bases, with 4 bases left between them. This CDR3 is built from 13 residues. CDR3 nucleotide sequence: TGTGCCAGCAGCTTAGGGACTGGAAACACCATATATTTT. Translating gives CASSLGTGNTIYF. Together with reference TRBV7-3 and TRBJ1-3, the CDR3 gives the full variable domain: GAGVSQTPSNKVTEKGKYVELRCDPISGHTALYWYRQSLGQGPEFLIYFQGTGAADDSGLPNDRFFAVRPEGSVSTLKIQRTERGDSAVYLCASSLGTGNTIYFGEGSWLTVV.

This rearrangement joins TRBV29-1 to TRBJ1-4; D not resolved. Germline lookup yields CDR1 SQVTM and CDR2 ANQGSEA. V lost 6 bases to trimming and J lost 6 bases, with 5 bases between them. The CDR3 length is 10 residues. The CDR3 is CSVEDEKLFF. The DNA for the CDR3 is TGCAGCGTCGAGGATGAAAAACTGTTTTTT.